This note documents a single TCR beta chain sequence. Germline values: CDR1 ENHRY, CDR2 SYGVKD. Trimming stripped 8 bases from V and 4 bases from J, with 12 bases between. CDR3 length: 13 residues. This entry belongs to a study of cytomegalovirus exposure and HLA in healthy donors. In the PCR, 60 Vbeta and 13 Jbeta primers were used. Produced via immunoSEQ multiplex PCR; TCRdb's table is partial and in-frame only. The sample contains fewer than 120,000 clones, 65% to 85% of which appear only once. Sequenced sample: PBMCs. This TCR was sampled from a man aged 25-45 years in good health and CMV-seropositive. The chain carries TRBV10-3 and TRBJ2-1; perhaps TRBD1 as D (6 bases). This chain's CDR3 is CAIAGALYNEQFF. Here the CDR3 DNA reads TGTGCCATCGCAGGGGCGTTATACAATGAGCAGTTCTTC.